A selection of T cell receptor beta chains follows, all from one sample in a study of shared clonotypes between healthy human individuals. Sequenced by immunoSEQ multiplex PCR; TCRdb stores in-frame clones only, minus some. The sample lists more than 500,000 clones; 90% to 95% were seen once. Sequenced: naive CD8+ T cells sorted from blood. These receptor sequences come from a woman aged 25 to 39 in good health. The CDR3 runs from the conserved cysteine through the conserved F or W. Each record gives: V gene, D gene, J gene, clone size, CDR3 DNA, CDR3 protein. A D gene is named only where the DNA matches it firmly. Size is omitted from some rows. Given values are once, few, many or a class for expanded clones.

TRBV2	NA	TRBJ1-5	NA	TGTGCCAGCAGTGGGACGGCGCAGCCCCAGCATTTT	CASSGTAQPQHF
TRBV7-6	NA	TRBJ2-5	NA	TGTGCCAGCAGTCCTCTACCGGGAGTAGAGACCCAGTACTTC	CASSPLPGVETQYF
TRBV11-2	NA	TRBJ2-2	NA	TGTGCCAGCAGCTTATCTAGCCTAGGGGGCGGGGAGCTGTTTTTT	CASSLSSLGGGELFF
TRBV5-1	NA	TRBJ1-3	NA	TGCGCCAGCAGCGGATCCCAGGGGCTGGATAACACCATATATTTT	CASSGSQGLDNTIYF
TRBV5-1	NA	TRBJ2-7	once	TGCGCCAGCAGCTTGGTATGGGGGGTAGGGACCTACGAGCAGTACTTC	CASSLVWGVGTYEQYF
TRBV5-4	NA	TRBJ1-1	NA	TGTGCTTATGAGGGAAATGGGGAAGCTTTCTTT	CAYEGNGEAFF
TRBV5-1	TRBD2	TRBJ2-3	NA	TGCGCCAGCAGGCTAATCCGACTAGCGGATAGCACAGATACGCAGTATTTT	CASRLIRLADSTDTQYF
TRBV13	TRBD1	TRBJ2-7	NA	TGTGCCAGCAGCTTGTCCGGGACAGGGCCCTACGAGCAGTACTTC	CASSLSGTGPYEQYF
TRBV19	NA	TRBJ2-1	NA	TGTGCCAGTAGTTACTTACACCTCCGAGAGCAGTTCTTC	CASSYLHLREQFF
TRBV9	NA	TRBJ2-2	NA	TGTGCCAGCAGCGTAGGAGCACGGGAGCTGTTTTTT	CASSVGARELFF
TRBV28	NA	TRBJ1-1	NA	TGTGCCAGCAGCTCGACAGGCCTGGGAGTGAGAACTTTCTTT	CASSSTGLGVRTFF
TRBV7-9	NA	TRBJ2-5	once	TGTGCCAGCAGCTTTGACAGGCTCGCGGAGCAGTACTTC	CASSFDRLAEQYF
TRBV28	TRBD2	TRBJ2-5	NA	TGTGCCAGCAGTCCAACCCTAGCGGGAGGGCGGGAGACCCAGTACTTC	CASSPTLAGGRETQYF
TRBV9	NA	TRBJ2-2	NA	TGTGCCAGCAGCGCCCCGAGGGGGGGACCGAAGGCCGGGGAGCTGTTTTTT	CASSAPRGGPKAGELFF
TRBV2	NA	TRBJ2-5	NA	TGTGCCAGCAGTGAAGACGCAACCCGGGAGACCCAGTACTTC	CASSEDATRETQYF
TRBV5-5	NA	TRBJ2-7	NA	TGTGCCAGCATCACGCAGGGCTACGAGCAGTACTTC	CASITQGYEQYF